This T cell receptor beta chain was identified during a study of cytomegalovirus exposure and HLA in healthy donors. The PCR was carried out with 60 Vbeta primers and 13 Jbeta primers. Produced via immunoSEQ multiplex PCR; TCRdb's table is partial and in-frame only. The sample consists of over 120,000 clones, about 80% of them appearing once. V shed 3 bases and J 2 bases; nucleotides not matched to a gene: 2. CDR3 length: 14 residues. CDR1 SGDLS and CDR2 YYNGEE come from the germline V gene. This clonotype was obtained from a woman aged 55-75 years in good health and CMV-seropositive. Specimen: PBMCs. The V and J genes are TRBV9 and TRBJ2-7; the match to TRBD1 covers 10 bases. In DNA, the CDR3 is TGTGCCAGCAGCGCGGGACAGGGGCCCTACGAGCAGTACTTC. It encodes CASSAGQGPYEQYF.